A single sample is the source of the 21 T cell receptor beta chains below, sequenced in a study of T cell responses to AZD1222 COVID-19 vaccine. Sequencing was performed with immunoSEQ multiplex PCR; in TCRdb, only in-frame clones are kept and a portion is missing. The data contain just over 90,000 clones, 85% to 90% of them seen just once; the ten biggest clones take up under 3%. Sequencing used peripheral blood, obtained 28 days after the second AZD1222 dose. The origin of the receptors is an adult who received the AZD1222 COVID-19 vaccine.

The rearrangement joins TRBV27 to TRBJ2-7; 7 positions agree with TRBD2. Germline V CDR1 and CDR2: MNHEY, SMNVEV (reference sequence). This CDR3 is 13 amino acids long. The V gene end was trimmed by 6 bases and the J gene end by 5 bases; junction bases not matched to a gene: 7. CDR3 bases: TGTGCCAGCAGCTCGGTTCGGGAGGACGAGCAGTACTTC. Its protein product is CASSSVREDEQYF.

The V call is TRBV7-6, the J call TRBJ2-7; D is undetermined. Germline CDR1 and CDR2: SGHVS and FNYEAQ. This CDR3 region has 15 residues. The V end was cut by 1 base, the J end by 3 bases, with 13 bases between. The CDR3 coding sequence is TGTGCCAGCAGCTTAGGGGGAAATAGGTACTACGAGCAGTACTTC. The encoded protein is CASSLGGNRYYEQYF.

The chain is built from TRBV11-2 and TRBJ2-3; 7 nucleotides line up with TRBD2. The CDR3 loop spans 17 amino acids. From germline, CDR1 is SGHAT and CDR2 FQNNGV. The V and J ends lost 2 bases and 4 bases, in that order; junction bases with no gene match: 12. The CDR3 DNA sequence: TGTGCCAGCAGCTTATCGATGGCTTTTGGGGGGGCAGATACGCAGTATTTT. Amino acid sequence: CASSLSMAFGGADTQYF.

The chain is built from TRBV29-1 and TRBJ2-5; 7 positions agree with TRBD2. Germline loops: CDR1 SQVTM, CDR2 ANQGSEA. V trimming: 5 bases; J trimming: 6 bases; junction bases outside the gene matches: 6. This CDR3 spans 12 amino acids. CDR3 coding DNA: TGCAGCGTTTCTCGGGAGGCACAGACCCAGTACTTC. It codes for CSVSREAQTQYF.

The CDR3 region has the DNA TGTGCCAGCAGGTCCATCGGGAGTTCGCGTCAGCCCCAGCATTTT. Translation gives CASRSIGSSRQPQHF. This chain links TRBV6-5 with TRBJ1-5, with no clear D. There are 15 residues in the CDR3. Germline V CDR1 and CDR2: MNHEY, SVGAGI. V lost 6 bases and J lost 6, with 18 bases in between.

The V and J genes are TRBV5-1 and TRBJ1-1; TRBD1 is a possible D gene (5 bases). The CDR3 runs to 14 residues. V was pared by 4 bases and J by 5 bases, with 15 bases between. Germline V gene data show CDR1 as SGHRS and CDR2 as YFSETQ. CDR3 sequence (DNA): TGCGCCAGCAGCGTCGAGGGGATGGAGACTGAAGCTTTCTTT. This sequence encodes CASSVEGMETEAFF.

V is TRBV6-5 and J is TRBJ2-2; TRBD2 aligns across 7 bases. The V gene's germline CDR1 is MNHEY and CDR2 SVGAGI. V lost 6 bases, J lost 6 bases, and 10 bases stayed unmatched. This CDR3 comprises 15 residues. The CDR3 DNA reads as TGTGCCAGCAGACGCGGGGCGGGGGTGTCCGGGGAGCTGTTTTTT. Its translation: CASRRGAGVSGELFF.

This CDR3 is CASSPYNSGANYNEQFF. CDR3 nucleotide sequence: TGTGCCAGCAGCCCTTATAATAGCGGGGCGAACTACAATGAGCAGTTCTTC. This chain uses TRBV7-9 with TRBJ2-1; TRBD2 agrees at 8 bases. The CDR3 has 17 amino acids. CDR1 and CDR2 (germline): SEHNR, FQNEAQ (reference sequence). The V gene end was trimmed by 5 bases and the J gene end by 3 bases; junction bases not matched to a gene: 12.

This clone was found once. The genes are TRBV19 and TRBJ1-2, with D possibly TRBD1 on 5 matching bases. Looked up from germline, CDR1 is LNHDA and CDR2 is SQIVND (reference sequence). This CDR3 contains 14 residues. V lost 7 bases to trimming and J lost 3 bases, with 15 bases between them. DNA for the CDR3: TGTGCCAGTATAAGAAGGGGCGAGGACTATGGCTACACCTTC. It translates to CASIRRGEDYGYTF. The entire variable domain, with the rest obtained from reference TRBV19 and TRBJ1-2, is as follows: DGGITQSPKYLFRKEGQNVTLSCEQNLNHDAMYWYRQDPGQGLRLIYYSQIVNDFQKGDIAEGYSVSREKKESFPLTVTSAQKNPTAFYLCASIRRGEDYGYTFGSGTRLTVV.

The CDR3 spells CASSADRDEQFF. CDR3 bases: TGTGCCAGCAGTGCCGACAGGGATGAGCAGTTCTTC. The V and J genes are TRBV12-3 or TRBV12-4 and TRBJ2-1; 7 positions agree with TRBD1. This CDR3 has 12 residues. Trimming took 5 bases from V and 8 from J; bases not matched to a gene: 3.

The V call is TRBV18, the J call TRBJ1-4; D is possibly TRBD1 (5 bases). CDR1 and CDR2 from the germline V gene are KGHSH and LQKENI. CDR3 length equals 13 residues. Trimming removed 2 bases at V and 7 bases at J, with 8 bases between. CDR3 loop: CASSPRGTEKLFF. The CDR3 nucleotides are TGTGCCAGCTCACCAAGGGGCACTGAAAAACTGTTTTTT.

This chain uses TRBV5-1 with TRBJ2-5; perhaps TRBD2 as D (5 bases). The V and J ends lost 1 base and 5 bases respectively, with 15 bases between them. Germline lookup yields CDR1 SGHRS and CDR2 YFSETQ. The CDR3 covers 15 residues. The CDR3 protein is CASSLNGRVRETQYF. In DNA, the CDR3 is TGCGCCAGCAGCTTGAATGGGAGAGTAAGGGAGACCCAGTACTTC.

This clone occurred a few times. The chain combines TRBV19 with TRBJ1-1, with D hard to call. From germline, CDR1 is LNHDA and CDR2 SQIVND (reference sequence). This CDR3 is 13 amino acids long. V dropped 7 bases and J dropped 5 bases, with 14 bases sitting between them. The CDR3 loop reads CASKTPGGTEAFF. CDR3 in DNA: TGTGCCAGTAAAACTCCAGGAGGGACTGAAGCTTTCTTT.

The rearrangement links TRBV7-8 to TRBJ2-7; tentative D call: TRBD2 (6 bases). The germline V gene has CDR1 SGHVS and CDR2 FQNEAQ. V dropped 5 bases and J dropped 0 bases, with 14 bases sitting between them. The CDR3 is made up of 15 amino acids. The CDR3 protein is CASSRERVPSYEQYF. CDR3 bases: TGTGCCAGCAGCCGCGAGCGGGTCCCCTCCTACGAGCAGTACTTC. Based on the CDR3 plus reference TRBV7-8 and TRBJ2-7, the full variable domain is GAGVSQSPRYKVAKRGQDVALRCDPISGHVSLFWYQQALGQGPEFLTYFQNEAQLDKSGLPSDRFFAERPEGSVSTLKIQRTQQEDSAVYLCASSRERVPSYEQYFGPGTRLTVT.

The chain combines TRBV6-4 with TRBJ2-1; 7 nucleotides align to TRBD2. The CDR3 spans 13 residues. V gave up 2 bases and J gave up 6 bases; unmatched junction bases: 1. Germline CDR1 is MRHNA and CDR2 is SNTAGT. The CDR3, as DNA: TGTGCCAGCAGTGACGGGACTACCAATGAGCAGTTCTTC. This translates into CASSDGTTNEQFF.

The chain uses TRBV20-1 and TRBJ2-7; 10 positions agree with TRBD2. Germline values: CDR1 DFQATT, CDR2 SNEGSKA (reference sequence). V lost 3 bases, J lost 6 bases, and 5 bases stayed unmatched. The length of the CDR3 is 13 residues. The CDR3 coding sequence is TGCAGTGCTAGTCCTAGCGGGGGACCCGAGCAGTACTTC. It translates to CSASPSGGPEQYF.

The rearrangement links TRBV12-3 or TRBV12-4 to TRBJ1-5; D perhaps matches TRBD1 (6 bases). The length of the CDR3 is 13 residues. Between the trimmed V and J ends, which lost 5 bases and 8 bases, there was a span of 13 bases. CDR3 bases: TGTGCCAGCAGTGGGGCAGGGGTGAAGCCCCAGCATTTT. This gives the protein CASSGAGVKPQHF.

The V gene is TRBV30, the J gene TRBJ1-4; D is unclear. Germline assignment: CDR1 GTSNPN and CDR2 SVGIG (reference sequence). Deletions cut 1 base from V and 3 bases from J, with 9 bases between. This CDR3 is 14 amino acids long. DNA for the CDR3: TGTGCCTGGAGTGAATCAGTATCTAATGAAAAACTGTTTTTT. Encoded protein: CAWSESVSNEKLFF.

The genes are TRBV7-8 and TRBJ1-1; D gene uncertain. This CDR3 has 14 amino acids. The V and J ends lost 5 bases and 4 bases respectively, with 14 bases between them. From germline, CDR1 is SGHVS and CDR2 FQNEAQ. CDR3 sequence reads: CASSRDAGRTEAFF. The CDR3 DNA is TGTGCCAGCAGCCGCGACGCGGGCCGCACTGAAGCTTTCTTT.

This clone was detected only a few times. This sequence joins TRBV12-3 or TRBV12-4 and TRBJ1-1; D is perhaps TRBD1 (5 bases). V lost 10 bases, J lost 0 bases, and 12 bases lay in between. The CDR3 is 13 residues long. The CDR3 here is CATTGLLNTEAFF. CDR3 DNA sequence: TGTGCCACCACGGGACTCCTGAACACTGAAGCTTTCTTT.

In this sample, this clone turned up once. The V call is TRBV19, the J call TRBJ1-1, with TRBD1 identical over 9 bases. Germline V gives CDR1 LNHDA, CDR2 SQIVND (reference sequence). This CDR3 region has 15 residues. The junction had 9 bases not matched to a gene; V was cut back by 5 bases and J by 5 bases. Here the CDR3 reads CASSLRDRVGTEAFF. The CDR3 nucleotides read TGTGCCAGTAGTCTCCGGGACAGGGTGGGGACTGAAGCTTTCTTT.